This T cell receptor beta chain was identified in a study of T cell responses to AZD1222 COVID-19 vaccine. Findings and limits, study-wide: Baseline testing showed seropositivity in only a handful of AZD1222 recipients.

In germline, CDR1 is SNHLY, CDR2 FYNNEI. Trimming pared 7 bases from V and 4 bases from J, leaving 14 bases between. The CDR3 consists of 13 residues. Profiled with immunoSEQ multiplex PCR; TCRdb holds only in-frame clones, not every one. The sample contains around 120,000 clones, 75% to 95% of which appear only once. A remark on this clone: The target antigen is unknown.

The J gene is TRBJ2-7, the V gene TRBV2; D possibly corresponds to TRBD1 (6 bases). This TCR was recovered from an adult in good health. The sample in question was peripheral blood, obtained on day 0 of AZD1222 vaccination. CDR3 bases: TGTGCCAGCATGCACAGGGCAGGGTACGAGCAGTACTTC. It is translated as CASMHRAGYEQYF. Full variable domain (outside the CDR3, taken from reference TRBV2 and TRBJ2-7): EPEVTQTPSHQVTQMGQEVILRCVPISNHLYFYWYRQILGQKVEFLVSFYNNEISEKSEIFDDQFSVERPDGSNFTLKIRSTKLEDSAMYFCASMHRAGYEQYFGPGTRLTVT.